A selection of T cell receptor beta chains follows, all from one sample in a study of shared clonotypes between healthy human individuals. Sequencing was performed with immunoSEQ multiplex PCR; in TCRdb, only in-frame clones are kept and a portion is missing. The sample yields a few million clones, 90% to 96% seen once. Sequencing was done on a sample of naive CD4+ T cells sorted from blood. The receptors derive from a young man in good health. CDR3s leave out the opening cysteine and the closing phenylalanine or tryptophan. D genes are given only for firm matches.

J: TRBJ2-1
D: TRBD2
V: TRBV4-1
CDR3: ASSLTSGAYNEQF

J: TRBJ2-7
D: .
V: TRBV6-6
CDR3: ASSSPRTYEQY

J: TRBJ1-2
D: TRBD1
V: TRBV18
CDR3: ASSSGQGNYGYT

J: TRBJ2-5
D: TRBD2
V: TRBV4-1
CDR3: ASSQDGGGASETQY

J: TRBJ2-1
D: .
V: TRBV7-8
CDR3: ASSSGRSSDEQF

J: TRBJ1-1
D: .
V: TRBV28
CDR3: ASSPFGQNTEAF

J: TRBJ2-6
D: .
V: TRBV7-9
CDR3: ASSLGPESGSSGANVLT

J: TRBJ1-1
D: .
V: TRBV7-9
CDR3: ASSPRGRDTEAF

J: TRBJ2-2
D: TRBD1
V: TRBV6-5
CDR3: ASSPGTGVTGELF

J: TRBJ1-5
D: TRBD1
V: TRBV19
CDR3: ASRVGTGGNQPQH